One sample yielded the 11 T cell receptor beta chains listed below, sequenced in a study of PD-L1 blockade in urothelial cancer. Indicated time point: peripheral blood 6 weeks after treatment start. Measured with immunoSEQ multiplex PCR; TCRdb has only the in-frame clones, and not every one. The profile shows 100,000 to 150,000 clones, about 83% of them singletons. The specimen comprised PBMCs, sampled around atezolizumab (anti-PD-L1) treatment. Receptors were obtained from a man in his forties or fifties with urothelial cancer.

This chain connects TRBV7-9 to TRBJ1-6, with D possibly being TRBD1 (5 bases). CDR3 size: 14 residues. The germline CDR1 and CDR2 sequences are SEHNR and FQNEAQ (reference sequence). Trimming removed 2 bases from V and 8 bases from J, with 10 bases in between. CDR3 DNA: TGTGCCAGCAGCTTACAGGGTCGCGATTCACCCCTCCACTTT. Its protein product is CASSLQGRDSPLHF. The full variable domain, in which reference TRBV7-9 and TRBJ1-6 provide the parts outside the CDR3, is DTGVSQNPRHKITKRGQNVTFRCDPISEHNRLYWYRQTLGQGPEFLTYFQNEAQLEKSRLLSDRFSAERPKGSFSTLEIQRTEQGDSAMYLCASSLQGRDSPLHFGNGTRLTVT.

The chain has TRBV10-1 and TRBJ2-7; 9 bases are shared with TRBD2. V lost 0 bases to trimming and J lost 5 bases; unmatched junction nucleotides: 17. CDR3 length: 19 amino acids. Germline CDR1 and CDR2: WNHNN and SYGVQD (reference sequence). The CDR3: CASSESRARAGGPLHEQYF. Written as DNA, the CDR3 is TGCGCCAGCAGTGAGTCCCGGGCGAGGGCGGGAGGGCCTCTCCACGAGCAGTACTTC.

The chain carries TRBV5-1 and TRBJ2-7; 7 nucleotides align to TRBD1. The ends lost 4 bases at V and 5 bases at J; junction bases unmatched: 3. CDR3 size: 12 residues. Germline V gene data show CDR1 as SGHRS and CDR2 as YFSETQ. DNA for the CDR3: TGCGCCAGCAGCAAACAGGGGAACGAGCAGTACTTC. This translates into CASSKQGNEQYF. The complete variable domain, with remaining parts taken from reference TRBV5-1 and TRBJ2-7, reads KAGVTQTPRYLIKTRGQQVTLSCSPISGHRSVSWYQQTPGQGLQFLFEYFSETQRNKGNFPGRFSGRQFSNSRSEMNVSTLELGDSALYLCASSKQGNEQYFGPGTRLTVT.

This chain joins TRBV25-1 and TRBJ2-2, with D possibly TRBD2 on 7 matching bases. The CDR3 runs to 14 residues. Trimming left V 6 bases short and J 2 bases short, with 10 bases between. Germline V lookup: CDR1 MGHDK, CDR2 SYGVNS. The CDR3 DNA follows: TGTGCCAGCAGGGGAGGGACAAACACCGGGGAGCTGTTTTTT. Its translation is CASRGGTNTGELFF.

The V and J genes are TRBV28 and TRBJ1-5; D perhaps matches TRBD1 (6 bases). The CDR3 is made up of 15 amino acids. In germline, CDR1 is MDHEN, CDR2 SYDVKM. V lost 6 bases, J lost 3 bases, and 15 bases lay in between. The CDR3 sequence is CASSKAGDNNQPQHF. The CDR3 nucleotides read TGTGCCAGCAGCAAAGCAGGGGATAACAATCAGCCCCAGCATTTT.

This clone was picked up one time. In DNA form, the CDR3 reads TGTGCCACCAGCTCCTCCGAGGCTTCCCGGGATTCACCCCTCCACTTT. Protein sequence: CATSSSEASRDSPLHF. The chain is built from TRBV15 and TRBJ1-6; D is undetermined. Trimming removed 5 bases at V and 8 bases at J, with 19 bases between. Looked up from germline, CDR1 is LNHNV and CDR2 is YYDKDF (reference sequence). The CDR3 contains 16 residues. The whole variable domain, filled in from reference TRBV15 and TRBJ1-6, reads DAMVIQNPRYQVTQFGKPVTLSCSQTLNHNVMYWYQQKSSQAPKLLFHYYDKDFNNEADTPDNFQSRRPNTSFCFLDIRSPGLGDTAMYLCATSSSEASRDSPLHFGNGTRLTVT.

The chain recombines TRBV5-1 with TRBJ2-2, with 7 bases aligning to TRBD1. The CDR3 contains 16 residues. Trimming removed 4 bases from V and 0 bases from J; junction bases left unmatched: 6. Germline values: CDR1 SGHRS, CDR2 YFSETQ. Here the CDR3 DNA reads TGCGCCAGCAGCCCCGGGACAGCCACGAACACCGGGGAGCTGTTTTTT. It is translated as CASSPGTATNTGELFF.

This clone was detected only a few times. The V gene is TRBV29-1, the J gene TRBJ1-1, with unresolved D. The CDR3 sequence is 13 residues long. Germline CDR1 reads SQVTM; CDR2 reads ANQGSEA. V gave up 7 bases and J gave up 0 bases, with 12 bases separating them. The chain's CDR3 is CSAREGLNTEAFF. CDR3 nucleotides: TGCAGCGCGCGAGAGGGTTTGAACACTGAAGCTTTCTTT.

The gene calls are TRBV6-1 and TRBJ1-6; a possible D gene is TRBD1 (5 bases). The CDR3 consists of 15 residues. In germline, CDR1 is MNHNS, CDR2 SASEGT. The ends were cut back, 0 bases at V and 9 bases at J, with 12 bases in the middle. The CDR3 nucleotides read TGTGCCAGCAGTGAAGCGCAAGGCAGGGCTTCACCCCTCCACTTT. This codes for CASSEAQGRASPLHF.

V gene TRBV29-1 combines with J gene TRBJ1-1, with unresolved D. Per the germline V gene, CDR1 is SQVTM and CDR2 is ANQGSEA. Deletions cut 4 bases from V and 5 bases from J, with 8 bases between. The CDR3 loop spans 11 amino acids. The CDR3, as DNA: TGCAGCGTTGTCCGGTCAACTGAAGCTTTCTTT. Its translation is CSVVRSTEAFF.

This rearrangement joins TRBV18 to TRBJ2-3; D is uncertain. The V gene's germline CDR1 is KGHSH and CDR2 LQKENI. V gave up 0 bases and J gave up 10 bases, with 8 bases separating them. The CDR3 contains 12 residues. The CDR3 nucleotides read TGTGCCAGCTCACCACCGAGCTCGGCGCAGTATTTT. Translating it yields CASSPPSSAQYF.